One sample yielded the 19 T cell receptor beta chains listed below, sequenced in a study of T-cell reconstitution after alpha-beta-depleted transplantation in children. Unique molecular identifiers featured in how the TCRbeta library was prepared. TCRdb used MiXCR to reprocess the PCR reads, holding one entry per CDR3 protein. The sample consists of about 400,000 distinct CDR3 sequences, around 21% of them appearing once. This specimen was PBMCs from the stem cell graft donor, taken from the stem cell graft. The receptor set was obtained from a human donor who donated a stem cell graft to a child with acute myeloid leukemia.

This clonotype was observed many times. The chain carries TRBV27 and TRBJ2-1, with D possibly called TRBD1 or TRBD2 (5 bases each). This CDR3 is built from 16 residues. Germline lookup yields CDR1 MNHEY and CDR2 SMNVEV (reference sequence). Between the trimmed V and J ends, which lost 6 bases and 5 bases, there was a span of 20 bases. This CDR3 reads CASRPLLGEKDNEQFF. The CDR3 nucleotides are TGTGCCAGCAGACCCCTTTTGGGGGAGAAGGACAATGAGCAGTTCTTC.

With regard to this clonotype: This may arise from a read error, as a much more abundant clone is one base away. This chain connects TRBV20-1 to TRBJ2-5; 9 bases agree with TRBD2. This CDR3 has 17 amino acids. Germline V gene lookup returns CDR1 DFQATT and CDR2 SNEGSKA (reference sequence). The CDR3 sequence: CCAIDSWGGRVQETQYF. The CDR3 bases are TGCTGTGCTATCGATAGCTGGGGCGGGAGGGTCCAAGAGACCCAGTACTTC.

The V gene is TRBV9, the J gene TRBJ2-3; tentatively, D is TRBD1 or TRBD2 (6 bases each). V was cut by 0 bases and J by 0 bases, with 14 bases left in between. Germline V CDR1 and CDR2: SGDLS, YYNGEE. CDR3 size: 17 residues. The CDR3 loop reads CASSVAARGRSTDTQYF. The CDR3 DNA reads TGTGCCAGCAGCGTAGCAGCCCGGGGGCGAAGCACAGATACGCAGTATTTT. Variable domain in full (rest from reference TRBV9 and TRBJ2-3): DSGVTQTPKHLITATGQRVTLRCSPRSGDLSVYWYQQSLDQGLQFLIQYYNGEERAKGNILERFSAQQFPDLHSELNLSSLELGDSALYFCASSVAARGRSTDTQYFGPGTRLTVL.

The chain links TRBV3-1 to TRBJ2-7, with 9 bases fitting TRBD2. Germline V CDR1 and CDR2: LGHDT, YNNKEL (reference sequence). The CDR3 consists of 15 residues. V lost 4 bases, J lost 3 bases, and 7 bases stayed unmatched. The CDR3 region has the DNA TGTGCCAGCAGCCTCGAAGCGGGAGGAGTCTACGAGCAGTACTTC. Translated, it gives CASSLEAGGVYEQYF.

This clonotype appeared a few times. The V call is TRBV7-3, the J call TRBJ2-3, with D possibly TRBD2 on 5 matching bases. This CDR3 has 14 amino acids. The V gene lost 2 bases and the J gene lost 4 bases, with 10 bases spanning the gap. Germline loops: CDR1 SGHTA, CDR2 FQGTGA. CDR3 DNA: TGTGCCAGCAGCTTAGCGGGCAGTTCAGATACGCAGTATTTT. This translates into CASSLAGSSDTQYF.

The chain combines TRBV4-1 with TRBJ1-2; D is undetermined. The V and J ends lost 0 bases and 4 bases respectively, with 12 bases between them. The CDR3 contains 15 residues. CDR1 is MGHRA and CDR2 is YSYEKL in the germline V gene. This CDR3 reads CASSQESLGSYGYTF. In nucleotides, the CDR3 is TGCGCCAGCAGCCAAGAATCACTGGGAAGCTATGGCTACACCTTC.

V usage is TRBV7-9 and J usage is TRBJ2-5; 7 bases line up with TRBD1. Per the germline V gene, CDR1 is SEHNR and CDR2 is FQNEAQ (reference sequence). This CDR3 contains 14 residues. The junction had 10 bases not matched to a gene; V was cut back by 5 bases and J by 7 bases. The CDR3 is CASSVETGLATQYF. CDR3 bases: TGTGCCAGCAGCGTAGAGACAGGGTTAGCGACCCAGTACTTC.

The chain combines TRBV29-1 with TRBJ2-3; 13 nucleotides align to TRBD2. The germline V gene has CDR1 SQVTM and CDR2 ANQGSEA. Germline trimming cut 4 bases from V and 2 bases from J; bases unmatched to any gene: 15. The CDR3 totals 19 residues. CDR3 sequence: CSVGQATSGRIHLTDTQYF. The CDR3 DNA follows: TGCAGCGTTGGGCAGGCGACTAGCGGGAGGATACATCTCACAGATACGCAGTATTTT.

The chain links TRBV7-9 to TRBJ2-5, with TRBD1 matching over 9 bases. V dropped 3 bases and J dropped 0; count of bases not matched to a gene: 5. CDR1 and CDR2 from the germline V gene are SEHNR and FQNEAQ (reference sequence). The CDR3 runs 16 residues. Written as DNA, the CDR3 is TGTGCCAGCAGCTTTACTAGGGACAGGGACCAAGAGACCCAGTACTTC. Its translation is CASSFTRDRDQETQYF.

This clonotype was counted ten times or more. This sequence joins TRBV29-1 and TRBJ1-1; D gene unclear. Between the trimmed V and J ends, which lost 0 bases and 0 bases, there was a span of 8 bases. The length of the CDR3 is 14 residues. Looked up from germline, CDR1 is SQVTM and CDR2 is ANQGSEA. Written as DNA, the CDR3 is TGCAGCGTTGAAGAGGGCGCGATGAACACTGAAGCTTTCTTT. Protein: CSVEEGAMNTEAFF.

CDR3 amino acids: CASSNKKTSGPYEQYF. The CDR3 nucleotides are TGTGCCAGCAGTAACAAAAAGACTAGCGGACCCTACGAGCAGTACTTC. The chain combines TRBV12-3 or TRBV12-4 with TRBJ2-7; 9 bases match TRBD2. This CDR3 has 16 amino acids. V shed 5 bases and J 2 bases; nucleotides not matched to a gene: 10.

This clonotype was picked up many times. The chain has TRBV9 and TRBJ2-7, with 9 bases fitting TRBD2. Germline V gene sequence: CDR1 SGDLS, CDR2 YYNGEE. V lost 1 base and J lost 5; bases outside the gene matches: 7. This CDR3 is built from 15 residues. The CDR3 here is CASSVTLAGDDEQYF. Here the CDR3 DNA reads TGTGCCAGCAGCGTAACTTTAGCGGGAGACGACGAGCAGTACTTC.

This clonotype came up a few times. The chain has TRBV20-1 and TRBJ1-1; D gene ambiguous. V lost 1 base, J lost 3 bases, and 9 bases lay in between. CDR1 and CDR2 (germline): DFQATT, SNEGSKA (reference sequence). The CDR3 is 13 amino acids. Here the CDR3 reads CSARAGWDTEAFF. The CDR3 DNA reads TGCAGTGCTAGAGCGGGGTGGGACACTGAAGCTTTCTTT.

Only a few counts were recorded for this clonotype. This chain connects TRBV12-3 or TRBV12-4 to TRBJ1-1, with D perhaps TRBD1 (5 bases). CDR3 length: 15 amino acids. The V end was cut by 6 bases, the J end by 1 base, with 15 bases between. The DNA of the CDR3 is TGTGCCAGCAGCCCCCTCGGGACCGGGAACACTGAAGCTTTCTTT. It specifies CASSPLGTGNTEAFF.

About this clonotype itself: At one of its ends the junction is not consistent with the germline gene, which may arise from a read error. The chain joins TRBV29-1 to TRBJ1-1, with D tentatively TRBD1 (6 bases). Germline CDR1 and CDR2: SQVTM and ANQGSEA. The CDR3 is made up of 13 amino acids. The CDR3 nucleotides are TGCAGCGTTCAAGAGGGGGGGAACACTGAAGCTTTCTTT. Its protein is CSVQEGGNTEAFF. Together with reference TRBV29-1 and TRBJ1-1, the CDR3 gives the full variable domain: SAVISQKPSRDICQRGTSLTIQCQVDSQVTMMFWYRQQPGQSLTLIATANQGSEATYESGFVIDKFPISRPNLTFSTLTVSNMSPEDSSIYLCSVQEGGNTEAFFGQGTRLTVV.

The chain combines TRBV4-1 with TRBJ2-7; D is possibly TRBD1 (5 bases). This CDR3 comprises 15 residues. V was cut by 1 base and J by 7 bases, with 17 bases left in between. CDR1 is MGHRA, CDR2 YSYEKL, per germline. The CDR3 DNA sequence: TGCGCCAGCAGCCAAGTGGTGACAGAAAGCTGGGAGCAGTACTTC. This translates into CASSQVVTESWEQYF.

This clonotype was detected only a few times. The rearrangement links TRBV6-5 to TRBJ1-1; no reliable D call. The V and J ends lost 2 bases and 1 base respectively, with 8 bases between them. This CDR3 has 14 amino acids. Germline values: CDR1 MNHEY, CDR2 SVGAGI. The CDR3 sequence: CASSYGMENTEAFF. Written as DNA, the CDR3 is TGTGCCAGCAGTTACGGCATGGAGAACACTGAAGCTTTCTTT.

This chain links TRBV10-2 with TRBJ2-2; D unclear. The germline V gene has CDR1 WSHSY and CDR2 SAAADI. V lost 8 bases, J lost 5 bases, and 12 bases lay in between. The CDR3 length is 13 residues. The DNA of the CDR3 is TGCGCCAGCGGTTTGCCCAGTACCGGGGAGCTGTTTTTT. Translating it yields CASGLPSTGELFF.

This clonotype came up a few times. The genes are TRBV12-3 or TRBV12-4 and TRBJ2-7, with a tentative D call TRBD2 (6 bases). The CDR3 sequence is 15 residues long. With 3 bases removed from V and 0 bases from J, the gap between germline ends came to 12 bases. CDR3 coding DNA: TGTGCCAGCAGTTTTGGAGGGGTTCGCTCCTACGAGCAGTACTTC. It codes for CASSFGGVRSYEQYF.